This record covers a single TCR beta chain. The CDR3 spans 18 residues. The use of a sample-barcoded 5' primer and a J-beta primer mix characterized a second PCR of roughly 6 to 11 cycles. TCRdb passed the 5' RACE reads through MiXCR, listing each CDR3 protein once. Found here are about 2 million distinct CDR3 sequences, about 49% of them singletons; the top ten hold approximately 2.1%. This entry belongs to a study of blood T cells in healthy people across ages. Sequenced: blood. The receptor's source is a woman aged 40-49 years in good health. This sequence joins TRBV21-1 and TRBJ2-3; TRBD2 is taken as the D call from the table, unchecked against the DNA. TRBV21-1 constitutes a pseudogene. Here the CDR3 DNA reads TGTGCCAGCAGTTCCGGGACTAGCGGGGGGGCCGCTCCAGATACGCAGTATTTT. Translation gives CASSSGTSGGAAPDTQYF.